The rows below give T cell receptor beta chains drawn from one sample of a study of CD8 T cells in ankylosing spondylitis. TCRdb redid the calling of the 5' RACE reads with MiXCR, one entry per CDR3 protein. Here the sample spans over 400,000 distinct CDR3 sequences, roughly a quarter being singletons. The specimen sequenced was blood, either unsorted or a sorted T cell fraction (not recorded which). These receptors were obtained from a male donor with ankylosing spondylitis. CDR3s include the opening cysteine and the closing phenylalanine or tryptophan. The D gene is left open where the match is weak. A row's size may be missing; if present it is once, few, many or a size class.

d_call	clone_size	v_call	j_call	cdr3_nt	cdr3_aa
-	-	TRBV10-2	TRBJ1-1	TGCGCCAGCAGTGACGCGGGAGGTGCTGAAGCTTTCTTT	CASSDAGGAEAFF
-	few	TRBV12-3/TRBV12-4	TRBJ2-5	TGTGCCAGCAGTTTAATCCAGGGGATATCAACCCAGTACTTC	CASSLIQGISTQYF
-	-	TRBV27	TRBJ1-4	TGTGCCAGCATGGGGGCTTTGGGGGTGAATGAAAAACTGTTTTTT	CASMGALGVNEKLFF
-	many	TRBV7-9	TRBJ2-3	TGTGCCAGCAGCCCAGCCCCCGGGGGCGAAGATACGCAGTATTTT	CASSPAPGGEDTQYF
-	few	TRBV5-1	TRBJ2-1	TGCGCCAGCAGCTACATCGACGGGTCCTACAATGAGCAGTTCTTC	CASSYIDGSYNEQFF
-	-	TRBV5-1	TRBJ2-3	TGCGCCAGCAGCCCAGGGAGCATCACAGATACGCAGTATTTT	CASSPGSITDTQYF
TRBD1	few	TRBV29-1	TRBJ2-1	TGCAGCGTTGAAAAAGGAACAGGGGGGTCCTACAATGAGCAGTTCTTC	CSVEKGTGGSYNEQFF
-	-	TRBV20-1	TRBJ1-1	TGCAGTGCTCTCAAGGGGAACACTGAAGCTTTCTTT	CSALKGNTEAFF
-	-	TRBV19	TRBJ2-5	TGTGCCAGTGGGAAAGGCCAAGAGACCCAGTACTTC	CASGKGQETQYF
-	-	TRBV20-1	TRBJ2-5	TGCAGTGCTAGCCAAGAGGGAGAGACCCAGTACTTC	CSASQEGETQYF
-	-	TRBV12-3/TRBV12-4	TRBJ2-6	TGTGCCCGCAGTTTACGGTCAGAAAAAAATCCTTCTGGGGCCAACGTCCTGACTTTC	CARSLRSEKNPSGANVLTF
-	-	TRBV2	TRBJ1-5	TGTGCCAGCAGTGAGCAACAGGGATACCAGCCCCAGCATTTT	CASSEQQGYQPQHF
-	-	TRBV20-1	TRBJ2-7	TGCAGTGCCGACGGGCCCCTCCAGCACGAGCAGTACTTC	CSADGPLQHEQYF
-	-	TRBV5-5	TRBJ1-2	TGTGCCAGCAGCTTTCCCGGGACTACTTATGGCTACACCTTC	CASSFPGTTYGYTF
-	-	TRBV20-1	TRBJ1-2	TGCAGTGTCAGGACAAGGGTTCATGGCTACACCTTC	CSVRTRVHGYTF
-	-	TRBV5-6	TRBJ1-2	TGTGCCAGCAGCTTGGGACCCAGCGACTATGGCTACACCTTC	CASSLGPSDYGYTF
-	few	TRBV11-3	TRBJ2-2	TGTGCCAGCAGCTTAGATGGGACTCGGACGAACACCGGGGAGCTGTTTTTT	CASSLDGTRTNTGELFF
-	-	TRBV10-2	TRBJ2-2	TGCGCCAGCAGTGAGATTACCGGGACCTACACCGGGGAGCTGTTTTTT	CASSEITGTYTGELFF
-	few	TRBV10-3	TRBJ1-5	TGTGCCATCAGTGAAGGGATAAGCAATCAGCCCCAGCATTTT	CAISEGISNQPQHF
-	-	TRBV5-6	TRBJ1-4	TGTGCCAGCAGCTTGGCCGGATGGGATGAAAAACTGTTTTTT	CASSLAGWDEKLFF